The TCR beta chain under discussion was sequenced for a study of CD8 T cells in ankylosing spondylitis listed by TCRdb under 2017. A note on the overall study: The study set out to find disease-linked TCR variants by profiling T cell receptor beta repertoires in ankylosing spondylitis patients and healthy donors. The full study cohort comprised 25 ankylosing spondylitis patients and 110 or so healthy donors. Peripheral blood was sampled, and synovial fluid was also collected from ankylosing spondylitis patients.

This clonotype was seen repeatedly, ten times or more. The specificity of this receptor is unknown. No quality values exist for individual bases; no much larger clone is one base distant. The sequencing machine was an Illumina HiSeq 2500. Quantitative 5'-RACE with molecular barcodes was the method used to prepare the TCR beta libraries. From the authors' description of their analysis: To identify disease-linked TCR variants, a new computational method was used, one built on a probabilistic model of VDJ rearrangement. TCRdb passed the public sequencing reads through fastp at Q25 and MiXCR, retaining productive beta sequences. Rows matching on CDR3 protein sequence are summarized as one entry with the most common DNA and genes. Here the V and J calls rest on TCRdb's processing, not on the authors' analysis. The sample data list hundreds of thousands of distinct CDR3 sequences, and roughly 13% of these were observed just once. In total, the top ten clones hold 6.5% to 7% of the sample.

Summary of the overall study and its limitations: Blood from ankylosing spondylitis patients appeared to be characterized by a TCR beta motif made up of under 10 highly homologous amino acid variants. Some motif variants were previously reported in synovial fluid and blood of reactive arthritis patients, suggesting common disease-initiation mechanisms. The disease-linked clones had a CD8+ phenotype and were found at relatively low frequencies in peripheral blood. The disease-linked clones were reported as significantly enriched in matched synovial fluid samples from ankylosing spondylitis patients.

Input material: blood, either unsorted or a sorted T cell fraction (not recorded which). The TCR was taken from a male donor with ankylosing spondylitis.

CDR3 sequence: CASSFLAGETQYF. The DNA sequence is as follows: TGTGCCAGCAGTTTTTTAGCGGGAGAGACCCAGTACTTC. The rearrangement joined TRBV6-6 to TRBJ2-5, and TRBD2 matches 7 of the central bases. For this chain, trimming is 4 bases at the V end and 4 bases at the J end, and the number of junction bases without a gene match is 3. From cysteine to phenylalanine, the CDR3 is 13 amino acids long. Solely the CDR3 DNA is kept, with 39 bases framed from the first base. CDR1 MNHNY and CDR2 SVGAGI are derived from the germline V gene (reference sequence).